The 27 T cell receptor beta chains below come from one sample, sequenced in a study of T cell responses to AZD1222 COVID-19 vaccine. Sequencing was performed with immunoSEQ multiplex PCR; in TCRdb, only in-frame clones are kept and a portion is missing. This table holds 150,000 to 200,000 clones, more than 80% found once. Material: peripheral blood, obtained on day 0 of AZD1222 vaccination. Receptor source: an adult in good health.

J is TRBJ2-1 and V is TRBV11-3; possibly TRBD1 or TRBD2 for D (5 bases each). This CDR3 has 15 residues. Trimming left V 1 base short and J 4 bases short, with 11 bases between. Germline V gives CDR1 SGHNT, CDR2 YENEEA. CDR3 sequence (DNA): TGTGCCAGCAGCTTAGGGGGGTCGCGATACAATGAGCAGTTCTTC. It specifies CASSLGGSRYNEQFF. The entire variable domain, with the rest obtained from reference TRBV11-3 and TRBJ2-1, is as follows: EAGVVQSPRYKIIEKKQPVAFWCNPISGHNTLYWYLQNLGQGPELLIRYENEEAVDDSQLPKDRFSAERLKGVDSTLKIQPAELGDSAVYLCASSLGGSRYNEQFFGPGTRLTVL.

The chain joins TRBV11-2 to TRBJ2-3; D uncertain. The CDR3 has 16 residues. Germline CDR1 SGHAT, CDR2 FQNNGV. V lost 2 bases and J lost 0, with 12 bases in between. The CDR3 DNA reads TGTGCCAGCAGCTTACTCCCGGGCGGTAGCACAGATACGCAGTATTTT. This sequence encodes CASSLLPGGSTDTQYF.

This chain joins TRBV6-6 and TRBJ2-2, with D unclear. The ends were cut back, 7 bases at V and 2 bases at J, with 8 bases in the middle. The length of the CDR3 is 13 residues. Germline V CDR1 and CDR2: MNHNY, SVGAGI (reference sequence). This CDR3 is CASTWGNTGELFF. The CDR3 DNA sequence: TGTGCCAGCACTTGGGGAAACACCGGGGAGCTGTTTTTT.

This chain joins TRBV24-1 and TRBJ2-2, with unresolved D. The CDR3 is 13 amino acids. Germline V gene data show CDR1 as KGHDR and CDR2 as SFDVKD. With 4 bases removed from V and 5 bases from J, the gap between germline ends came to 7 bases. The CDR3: CATSDQITGELFF. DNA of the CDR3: TGTGCCACCAGTGACCAGATAACCGGGGAGCTGTTTTTT.

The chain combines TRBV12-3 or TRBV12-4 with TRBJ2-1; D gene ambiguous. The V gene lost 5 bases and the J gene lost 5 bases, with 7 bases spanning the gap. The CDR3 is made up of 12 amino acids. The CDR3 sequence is CASSPFNNEQFF. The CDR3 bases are TGTGCCAGCAGTCCCTTCAACAATGAGCAGTTCTTC.

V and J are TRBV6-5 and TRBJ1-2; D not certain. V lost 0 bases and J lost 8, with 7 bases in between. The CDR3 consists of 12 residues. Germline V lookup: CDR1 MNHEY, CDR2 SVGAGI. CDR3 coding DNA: TGTGCCAGCAGTTACTCGAGAGCAGGCTACACCTTC. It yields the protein CASSYSRAGYTF.

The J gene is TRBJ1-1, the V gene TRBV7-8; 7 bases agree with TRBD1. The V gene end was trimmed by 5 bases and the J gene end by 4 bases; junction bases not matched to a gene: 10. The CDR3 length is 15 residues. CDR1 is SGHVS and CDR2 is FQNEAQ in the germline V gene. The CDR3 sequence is CASSPTGDGGTEAFF. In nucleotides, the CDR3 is TGTGCCAGCAGCCCTACAGGGGACGGGGGCACTGAAGCTTTCTTT.

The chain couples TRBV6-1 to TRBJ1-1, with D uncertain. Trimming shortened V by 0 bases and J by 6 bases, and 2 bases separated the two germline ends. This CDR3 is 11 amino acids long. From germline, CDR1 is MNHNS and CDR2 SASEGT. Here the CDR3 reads CASSEAAEAFF. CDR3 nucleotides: TGTGCCAGCAGTGAAGCGGCTGAAGCTTTCTTT.

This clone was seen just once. The CDR3 region is CASSQDVRTEAFF. DNA of the CDR3: TGCGCCAGCAGCCAAGACGTCCGCACTGAAGCTTTCTTT. This chain uses TRBV4-1 with TRBJ1-1; unclear D gene. The CDR3 is 13 residues long. The germline V and J ends were trimmed by 0 bases and 4 bases, with 6 bases remaining between them. In germline, CDR1 is MGHRA, CDR2 YSYEKL.

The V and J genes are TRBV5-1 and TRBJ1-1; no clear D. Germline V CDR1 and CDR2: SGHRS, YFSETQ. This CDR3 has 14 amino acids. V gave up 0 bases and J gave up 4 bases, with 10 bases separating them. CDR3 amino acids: CASSLGDIGTEAFF. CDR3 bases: TGCGCCAGCAGCTTGGGGGATATCGGCACTGAAGCTTTCTTT.

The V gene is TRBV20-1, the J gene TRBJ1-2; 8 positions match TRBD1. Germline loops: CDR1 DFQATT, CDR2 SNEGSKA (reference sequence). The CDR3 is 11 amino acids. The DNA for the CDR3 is TGCAGGCTACAGGGGGTCTATGGCTACACCTTC. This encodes CRLQGVYGYTF.

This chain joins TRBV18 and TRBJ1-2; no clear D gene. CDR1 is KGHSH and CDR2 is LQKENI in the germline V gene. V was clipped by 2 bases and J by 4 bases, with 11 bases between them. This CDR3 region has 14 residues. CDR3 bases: TGTGCCAGCTCACCAGGTCGGGAGAGCTATGGCTACACCTTC. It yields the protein CASSPGRESYGYTF.

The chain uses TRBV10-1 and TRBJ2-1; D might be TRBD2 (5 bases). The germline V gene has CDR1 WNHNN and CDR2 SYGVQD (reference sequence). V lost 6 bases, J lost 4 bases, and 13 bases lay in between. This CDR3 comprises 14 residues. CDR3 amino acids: CASSDRTFYNEQFF. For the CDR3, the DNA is TGCGCCAGCAGCGACCGGACTTTTTACAATGAGCAGTTCTTC.

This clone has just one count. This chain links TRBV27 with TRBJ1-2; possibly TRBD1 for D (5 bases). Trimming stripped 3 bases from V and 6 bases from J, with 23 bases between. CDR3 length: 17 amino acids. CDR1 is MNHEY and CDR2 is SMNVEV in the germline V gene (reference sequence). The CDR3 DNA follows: TGTGCCAGCAGTTTGATTACCGGGGGGAGAGACTTGAATGGCTACACCTTC. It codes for CASSLITGGRDLNGYTF.

CDR3 sequence (DNA): TGTGCCAGCAGCTTAGAGGGGGGGCGCAGCTATGGCTACACCTTC. Amino acid sequence: CASSLEGGRSYGYTF. This rearrangement joins TRBV7-2 to TRBJ1-2; weak D call: TRBD1 (6 bases). The CDR3 has 15 residues. V was clipped by 1 base and J by 4 bases, with 13 bases between them. Germline V gene lookup returns CDR1 SGHTA and CDR2 FQGNSA.

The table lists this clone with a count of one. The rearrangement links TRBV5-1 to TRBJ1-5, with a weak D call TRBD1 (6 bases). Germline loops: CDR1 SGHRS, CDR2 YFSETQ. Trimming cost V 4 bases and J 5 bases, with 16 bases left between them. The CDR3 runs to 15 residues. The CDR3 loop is CASSQGLGGDQPQHF. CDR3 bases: TGCGCCAGCAGCCAGGGGCTGGGGGGGGATCAGCCCCAGCATTTT.

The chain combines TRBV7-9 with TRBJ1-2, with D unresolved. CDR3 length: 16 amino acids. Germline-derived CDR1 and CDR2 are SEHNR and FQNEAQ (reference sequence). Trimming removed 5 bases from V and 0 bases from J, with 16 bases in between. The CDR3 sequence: CASSPPVWQPNYGYTF. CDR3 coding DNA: TGTGCCAGCAGCCCCCCCGTGTGGCAGCCTAACTATGGCTACACCTTC.

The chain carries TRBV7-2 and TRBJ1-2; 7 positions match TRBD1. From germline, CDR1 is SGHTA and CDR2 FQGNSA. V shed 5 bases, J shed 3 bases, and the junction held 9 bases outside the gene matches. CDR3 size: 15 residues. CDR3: CASSPLGRGHYGYTF. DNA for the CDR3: TGTGCCAGCAGCCCCCTGGGTAGGGGGCACTATGGCTACACCTTC.

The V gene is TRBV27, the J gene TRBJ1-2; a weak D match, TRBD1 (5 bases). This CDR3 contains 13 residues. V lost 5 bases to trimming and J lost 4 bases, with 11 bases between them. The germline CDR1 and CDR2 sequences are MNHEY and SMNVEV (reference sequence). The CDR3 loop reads CASSPRGAYGYTF. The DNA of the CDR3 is TGTGCCAGCAGTCCGAGGGGAGCCTATGGCTACACCTTC.

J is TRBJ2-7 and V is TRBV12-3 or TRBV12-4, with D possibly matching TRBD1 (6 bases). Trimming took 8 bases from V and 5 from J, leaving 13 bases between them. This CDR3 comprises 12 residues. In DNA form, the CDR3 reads TGTGCCAGCGGGTGGACAGTTCACGAGCAGTACTTC. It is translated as CASGWTVHEQYF.

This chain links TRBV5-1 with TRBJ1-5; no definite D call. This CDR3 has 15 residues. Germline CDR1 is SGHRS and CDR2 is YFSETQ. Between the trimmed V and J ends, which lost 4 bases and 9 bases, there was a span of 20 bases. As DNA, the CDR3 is TGCGCCAGCAGCCCTAGGACCGCGGAACGTGGGCCCCAGCATTTT. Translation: CASSPRTAERGPQHF.

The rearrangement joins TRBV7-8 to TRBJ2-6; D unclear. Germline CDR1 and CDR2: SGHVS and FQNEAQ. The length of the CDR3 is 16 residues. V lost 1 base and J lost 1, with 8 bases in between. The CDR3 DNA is TGTGCCAGCAGCTTAGTGAGTGGTTCTGGGGCCAACGTCCTGACTTTC. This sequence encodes CASSLVSGSGANVLTF.

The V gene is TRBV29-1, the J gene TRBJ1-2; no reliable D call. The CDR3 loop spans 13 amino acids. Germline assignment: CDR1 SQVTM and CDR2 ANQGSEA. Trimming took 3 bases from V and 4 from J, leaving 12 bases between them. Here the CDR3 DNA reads TGCAGCGTTGAGCCGATTCATTTCTATGGCTACACCTTC. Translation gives CSVEPIHFYGYTF. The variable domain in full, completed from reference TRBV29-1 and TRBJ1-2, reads SAVISQKPSRDICQRGTSLTIQCQVDSQVTMMFWYRQQPGQSLTLIATANQGSEATYESGFVIDKFPISRPNLTFSTLTVSNMSPEDSSIYLCSVEPIHFYGYTFGSGTRLTVV.

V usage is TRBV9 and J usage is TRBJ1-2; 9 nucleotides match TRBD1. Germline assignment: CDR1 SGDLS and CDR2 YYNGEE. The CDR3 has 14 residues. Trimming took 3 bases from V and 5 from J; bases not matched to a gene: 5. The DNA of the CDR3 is TGTGCCAGCAGCGGGGACAGGGTACAATATGGCTACACCTTC. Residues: CASSGDRVQYGYTF.

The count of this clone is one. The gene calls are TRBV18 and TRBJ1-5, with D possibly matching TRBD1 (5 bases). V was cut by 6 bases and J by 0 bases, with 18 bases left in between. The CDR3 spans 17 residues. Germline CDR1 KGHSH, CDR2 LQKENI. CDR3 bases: TGTGCCAGCTCGCTCCACTCCGGGGCCAATAGCAATCAGCCCCAGCATTTT. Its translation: CASSLHSGANSNQPQHF.

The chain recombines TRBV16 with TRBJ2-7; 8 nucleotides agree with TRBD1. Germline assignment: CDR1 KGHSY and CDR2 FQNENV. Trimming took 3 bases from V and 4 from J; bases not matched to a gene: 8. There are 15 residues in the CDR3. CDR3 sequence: CASSHGQGLGYEQYF. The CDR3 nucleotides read TGTGCCAGCAGCCACGGACAGGGCCTAGGATACGAGCAGTACTTC.

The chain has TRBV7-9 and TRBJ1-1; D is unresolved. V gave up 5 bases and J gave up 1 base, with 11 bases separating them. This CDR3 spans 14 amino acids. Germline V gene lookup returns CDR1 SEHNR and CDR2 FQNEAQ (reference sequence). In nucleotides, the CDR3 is TGTGCCAGCAGCCCCCGTCGGGAGAACACTGAAGCTTTCTTT. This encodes CASSPRRENTEAFF.